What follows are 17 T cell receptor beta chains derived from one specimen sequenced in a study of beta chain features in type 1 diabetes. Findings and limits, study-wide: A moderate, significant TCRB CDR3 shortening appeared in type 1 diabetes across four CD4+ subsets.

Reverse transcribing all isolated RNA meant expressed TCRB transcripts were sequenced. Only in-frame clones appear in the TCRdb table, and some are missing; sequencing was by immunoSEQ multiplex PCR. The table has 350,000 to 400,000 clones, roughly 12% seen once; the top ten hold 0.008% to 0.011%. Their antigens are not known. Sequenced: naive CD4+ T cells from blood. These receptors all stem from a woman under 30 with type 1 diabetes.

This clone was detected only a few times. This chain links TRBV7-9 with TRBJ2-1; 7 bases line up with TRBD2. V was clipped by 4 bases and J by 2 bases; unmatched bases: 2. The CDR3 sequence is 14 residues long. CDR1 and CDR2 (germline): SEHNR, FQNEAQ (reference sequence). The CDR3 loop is CASSSGTTYNEQFF. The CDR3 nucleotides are TGTGCCAGCAGCTCCGGGACTACCTACAATGAGCAGTTCTTC.

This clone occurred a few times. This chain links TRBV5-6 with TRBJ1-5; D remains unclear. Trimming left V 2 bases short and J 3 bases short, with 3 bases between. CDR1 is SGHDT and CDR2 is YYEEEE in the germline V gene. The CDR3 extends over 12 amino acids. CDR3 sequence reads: CASSLANQPQHF. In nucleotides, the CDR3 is TGTGCCAGCAGCTTAGCCAATCAGCCCCAGCATTTT.

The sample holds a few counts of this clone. CDR3 amino acids: CAWRTGNTYEQYF. The CDR3 bases are TGTGCCTGGAGAACCGGGAATACGTACGAGCAGTACTTC. V gene TRBV30 combines with J gene TRBJ2-7; possible D gene TRBD2, 5 bases. V gave up 3 bases and J gave up 4 bases, with 13 bases separating them. Per germline, CDR1 GTSNPN and CDR2 SVGIG (reference sequence). The CDR3 extends over 13 amino acids.

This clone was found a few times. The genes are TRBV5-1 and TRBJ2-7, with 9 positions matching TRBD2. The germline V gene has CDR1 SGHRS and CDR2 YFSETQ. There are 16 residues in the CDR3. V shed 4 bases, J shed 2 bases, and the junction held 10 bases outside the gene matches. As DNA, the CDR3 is TGCGCCAGCAGCCCGCAGTCGTTAGCGGGGGCCTACGAGCAGTACTTC. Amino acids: CASSPQSLAGAYEQYF. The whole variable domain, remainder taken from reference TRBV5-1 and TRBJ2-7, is KAGVTQTPRYLIKTRGQQVTLSCSPISGHRSVSWYQQTPGQGLQFLFEYFSETQRNKGNFPGRFSGRQFSNSRSEMNVSTLELGDSALYLCASSPQSLAGAYEQYFGPGTRLTVT.

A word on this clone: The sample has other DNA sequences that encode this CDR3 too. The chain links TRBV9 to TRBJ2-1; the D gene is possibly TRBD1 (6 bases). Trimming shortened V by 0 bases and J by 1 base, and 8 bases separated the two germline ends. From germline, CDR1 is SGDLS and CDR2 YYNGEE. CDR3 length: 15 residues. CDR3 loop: CASSVVGGSYNEQFF. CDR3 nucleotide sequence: TGTGCCAGCAGCGTAGTAGGGGGATCCTACAATGAGCAGTTCTTC.

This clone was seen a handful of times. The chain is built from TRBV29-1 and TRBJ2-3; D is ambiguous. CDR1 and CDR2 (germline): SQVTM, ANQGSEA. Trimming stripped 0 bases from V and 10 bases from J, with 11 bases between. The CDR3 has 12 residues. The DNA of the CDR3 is TGCAGCGTTGAAGATCTTGAGGAACCGCAGTATTTT. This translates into CSVEDLEEPQYF.

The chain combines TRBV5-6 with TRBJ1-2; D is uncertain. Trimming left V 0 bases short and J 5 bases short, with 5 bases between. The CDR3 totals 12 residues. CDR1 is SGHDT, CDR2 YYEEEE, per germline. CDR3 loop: CASSLADYGYTF. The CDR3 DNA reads TGTGCCAGCAGCTTGGCAGATTATGGCTACACCTTC.

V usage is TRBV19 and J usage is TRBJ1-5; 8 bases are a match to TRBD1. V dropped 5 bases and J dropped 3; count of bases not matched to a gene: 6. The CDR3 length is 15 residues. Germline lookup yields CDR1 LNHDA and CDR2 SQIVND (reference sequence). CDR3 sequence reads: CASSVGQGPNQPQHF. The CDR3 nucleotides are TGTGCCAGTAGTGTAGGACAGGGCCCCAATCAGCCCCAGCATTTT.

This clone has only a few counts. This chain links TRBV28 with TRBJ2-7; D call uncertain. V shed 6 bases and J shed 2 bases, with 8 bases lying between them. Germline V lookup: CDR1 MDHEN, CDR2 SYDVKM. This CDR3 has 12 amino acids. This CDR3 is CASSQEPYEQYF. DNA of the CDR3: TGTGCCAGCAGCCAGGAACCCTACGAGCAGTACTTC.

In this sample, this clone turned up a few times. The DNA for the CDR3 is TGTGCCAGCAGCTTAGCGGGACAGGGGGAAAAACTGTTTTTT. It encodes CASSLAGQGEKLFF. This chain connects TRBV7-9 to TRBJ1-4; 10 positions match TRBD1. The CDR3 covers 14 residues. The V and J ends lost 0 bases and 8 bases, in that order; junction bases with no gene match: 0. Germline assignment: CDR1 SEHNR and CDR2 FQNEAQ (reference sequence).

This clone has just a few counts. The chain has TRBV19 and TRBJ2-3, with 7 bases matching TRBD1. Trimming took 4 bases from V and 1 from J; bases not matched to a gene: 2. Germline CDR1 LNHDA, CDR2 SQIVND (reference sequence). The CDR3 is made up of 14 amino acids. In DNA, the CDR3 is TGTGCCAGTAGTAGAGGACAGGGCACAGATACGCAGTATTTT. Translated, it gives CASSRGQGTDTQYF.

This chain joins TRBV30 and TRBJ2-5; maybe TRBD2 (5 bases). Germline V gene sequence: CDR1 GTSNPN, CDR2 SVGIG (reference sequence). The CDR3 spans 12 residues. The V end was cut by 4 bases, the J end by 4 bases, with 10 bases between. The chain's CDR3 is CAWKVGLETQYF. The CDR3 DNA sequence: TGTGCCTGGAAGGTCGGACTAGAGACCCAGTACTTC.

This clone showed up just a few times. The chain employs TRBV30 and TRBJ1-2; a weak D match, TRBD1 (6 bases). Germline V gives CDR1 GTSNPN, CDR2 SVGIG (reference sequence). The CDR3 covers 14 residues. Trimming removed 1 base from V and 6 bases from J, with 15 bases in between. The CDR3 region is CAWSAQGGGDGYTF. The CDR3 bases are TGTGCCTGGAGTGCTCAAGGTGGGGGCGATGGCTACACCTTC.

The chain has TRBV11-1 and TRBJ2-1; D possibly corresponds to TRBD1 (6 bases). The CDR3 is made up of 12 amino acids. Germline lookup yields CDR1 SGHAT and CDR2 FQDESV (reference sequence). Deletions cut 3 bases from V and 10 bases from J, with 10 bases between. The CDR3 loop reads CASSFPGTEQFF. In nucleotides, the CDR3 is TGTGCCAGCAGCTTCCCCGGGACAGAGCAGTTCTTC.

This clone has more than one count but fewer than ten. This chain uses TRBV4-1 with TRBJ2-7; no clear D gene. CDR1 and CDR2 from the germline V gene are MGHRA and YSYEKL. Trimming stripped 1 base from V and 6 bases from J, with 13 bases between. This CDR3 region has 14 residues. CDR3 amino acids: CASSQGSWLGEQYF. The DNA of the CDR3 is TGCGCCAGCAGCCAAGGATCGTGGCTAGGCGAGCAGTACTTC.

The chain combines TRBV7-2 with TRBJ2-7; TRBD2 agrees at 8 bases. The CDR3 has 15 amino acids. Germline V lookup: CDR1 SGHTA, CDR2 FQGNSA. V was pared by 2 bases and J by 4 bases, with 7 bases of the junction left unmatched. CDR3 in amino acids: CASSLMTGGRYEQYF. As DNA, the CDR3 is TGTGCCAGCAGCTTAATGACGGGAGGGAGGTACGAGCAGTACTTC.

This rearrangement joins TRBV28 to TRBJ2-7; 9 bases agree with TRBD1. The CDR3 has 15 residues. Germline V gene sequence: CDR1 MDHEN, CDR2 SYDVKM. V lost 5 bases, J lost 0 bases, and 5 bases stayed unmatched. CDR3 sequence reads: CASSTTGGGSYEQYF. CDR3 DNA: TGTGCCAGCAGTACGACAGGGGGAGGCTCCTACGAGCAGTACTTC. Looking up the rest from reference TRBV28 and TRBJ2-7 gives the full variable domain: DVKVTQSSRYLVKRTGEKVFLECVQDMDHENMFWYRQDPGLGLRLIYFSYDVKMKEKGDIPEGYSVSREKKERFSLILESASTNQTSMYLCASSTTGGGSYEQYFGPGTRLTVT.